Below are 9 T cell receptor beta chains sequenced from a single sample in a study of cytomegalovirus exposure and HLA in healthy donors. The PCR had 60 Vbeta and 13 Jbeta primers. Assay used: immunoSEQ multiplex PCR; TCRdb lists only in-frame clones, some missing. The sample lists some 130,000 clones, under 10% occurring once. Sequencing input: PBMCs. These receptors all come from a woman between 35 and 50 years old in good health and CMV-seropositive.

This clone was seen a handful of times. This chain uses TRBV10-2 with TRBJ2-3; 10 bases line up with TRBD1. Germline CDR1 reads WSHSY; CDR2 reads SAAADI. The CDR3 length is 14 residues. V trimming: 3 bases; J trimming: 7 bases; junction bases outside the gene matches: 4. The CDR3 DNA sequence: TGCGCCAGCAGTGACCGGGACAGGGGCAATACGCAGTATTTT. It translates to CASSDRDRGNTQYF.

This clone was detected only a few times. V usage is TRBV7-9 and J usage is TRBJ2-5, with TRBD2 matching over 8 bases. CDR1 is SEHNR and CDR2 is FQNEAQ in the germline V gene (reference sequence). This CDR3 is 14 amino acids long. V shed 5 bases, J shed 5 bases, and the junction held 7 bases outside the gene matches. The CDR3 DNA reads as TGTGCCAGCAGCACTCAAGCGGGGGTTGAGACCCAGTACTTC. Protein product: CASSTQAGVETQYF.

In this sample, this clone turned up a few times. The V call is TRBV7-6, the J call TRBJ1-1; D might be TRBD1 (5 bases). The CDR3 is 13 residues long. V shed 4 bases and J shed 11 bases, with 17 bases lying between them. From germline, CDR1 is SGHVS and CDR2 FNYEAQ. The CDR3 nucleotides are TGTGCCAGCAGCTCTATCAGGTCGGAGGGGGCTTTCTTT. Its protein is CASSSIRSEGAFF.

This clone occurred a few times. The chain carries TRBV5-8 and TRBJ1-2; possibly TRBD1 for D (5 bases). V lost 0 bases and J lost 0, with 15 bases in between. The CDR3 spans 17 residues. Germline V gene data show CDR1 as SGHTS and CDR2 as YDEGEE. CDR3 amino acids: CASSLGGGRSANYGYTF. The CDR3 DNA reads TGTGCCAGCAGCTTGGGTGGGGGGAGATCGGCTAACTATGGCTACACCTTC.

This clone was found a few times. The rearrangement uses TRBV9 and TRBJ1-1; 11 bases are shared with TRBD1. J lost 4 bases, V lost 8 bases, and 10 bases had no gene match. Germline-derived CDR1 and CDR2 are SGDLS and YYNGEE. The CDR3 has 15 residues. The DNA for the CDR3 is TGTGCCAGTTCGGGACAGGGGGGGCCCGGCACTGAAGCTTTCTTT. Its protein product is CASSGQGGPGTEAFF.

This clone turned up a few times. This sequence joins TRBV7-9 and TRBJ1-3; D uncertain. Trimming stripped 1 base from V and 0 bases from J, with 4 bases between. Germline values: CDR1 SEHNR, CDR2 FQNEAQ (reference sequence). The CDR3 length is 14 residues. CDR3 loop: CASSLGVSGNTIYF. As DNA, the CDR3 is TGTGCCAGCAGCTTAGGAGTCTCTGGAAACACCATATATTTT.

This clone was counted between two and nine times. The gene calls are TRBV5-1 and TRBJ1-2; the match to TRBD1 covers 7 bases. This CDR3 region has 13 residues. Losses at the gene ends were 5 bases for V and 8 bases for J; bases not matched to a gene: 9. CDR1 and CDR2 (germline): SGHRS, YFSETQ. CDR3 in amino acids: CASSWTGSDGYTF. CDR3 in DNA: TGCGCCAGCAGTTGGACAGGATCTGACGGCTACACCTTC.

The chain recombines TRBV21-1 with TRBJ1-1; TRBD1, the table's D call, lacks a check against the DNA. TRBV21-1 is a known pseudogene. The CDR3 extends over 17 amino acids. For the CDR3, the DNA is TGTGCCAGCATCCAACGGGGACAGAGGCCCCAGGACACTGAAGCTTTCTTT. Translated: CASIQRGQRPQDTEAFF.

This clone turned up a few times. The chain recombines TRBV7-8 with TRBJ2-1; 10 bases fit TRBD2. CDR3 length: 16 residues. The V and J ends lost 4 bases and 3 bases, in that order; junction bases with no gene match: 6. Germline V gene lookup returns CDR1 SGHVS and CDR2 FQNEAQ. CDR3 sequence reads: CASSYSGGLNYNEQFF. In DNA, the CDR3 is TGTGCCAGCAGCTATAGCGGGGGGCTCAACTACAATGAGCAGTTCTTC.